Below, 13 T cell receptor beta chains from the same sample are listed, as sequenced in a study of blood T cell repertoires in COVID-19. Assay: immunoSEQ multiplex PCR; the TCRdb copy retains only in-frame clones and omits some. The table shows around 200,000 clones, with just under 80% occurring only once. The sample taken for sequencing was peripheral blood. The receptors here all came from a woman of 80 years or more with active or convalescent COVID-19.

The rearrangement links TRBV9 to TRBJ2-1; no definite D call. Germline-derived CDR1 and CDR2 are SGDLS and YYNGEE. The CDR3 covers 15 residues. Deletions cut 2 bases from V and 3 bases from J, with 12 bases between. The CDR3 sequence: CASSVTHSNYNEQFF. The CDR3 bases are TGTGCCAGCAGCGTCACTCACTCGAACTACAATGAGCAGTTCTTC.

The genes are TRBV7-2 and TRBJ1-2, with TRBD1 matching 7 bases. The CDR3 extends over 15 amino acids. Germline loops: CDR1 SGHTA, CDR2 FQGNSA. V dropped 1 base and J dropped 6; count of bases not matched to a gene: 8. CDR3 sequence reads: CASSLGTGLTNGYTF. CDR3 nucleotides: TGTGCCAGCAGCTTAGGGACAGGCCTAACTAATGGCTACACCTTC. Full variable domain (rest looked up from reference TRBV7-2 and TRBJ1-2): GAGVSQSPSNKVTEKGKDVELRCDPISGHTALYWYRQSLGQGLEFLIYFQGNSAPDKSGLPSDRFSAERTGGSVSTLTIQRTQQEDSAVYLCASSLGTGLTNGYTFGSGTRLTVV.

This chain connects TRBV19 to TRBJ2-1; TRBD2 agrees at 9 bases. The V and J ends lost 3 bases and 6 bases, in that order; junction bases with no gene match: 9. This CDR3 has 16 residues. The germline V gene has CDR1 LNHDA and CDR2 SQIVND (reference sequence). CDR3 in DNA: TGTGCCAGTAGTATTTTGGCGGGGGGGCTTCTCAATGAGCAGTTCTTC. This gives the protein CASSILAGGLLNEQFF.

The chain uses TRBV5-4 and TRBJ2-1; 7 bases map to TRBD2. This CDR3 comprises 13 residues. The ends lost 1 base at V and 7 bases at J; junction bases unmatched: 2. Germline CDR1 reads SGHNT; CDR2 reads YYREEE (reference sequence). The CDR3 is CASSLSGGNEQFF. In DNA form, the CDR3 reads TGTGCCAGCAGCTTGTCGGGGGGAAATGAGCAGTTCTTC.

This clone was recorded only once. V gene TRBV18 combines with J gene TRBJ2-7; the match to TRBD2 covers 9 bases. CDR1 and CDR2 from the germline V gene are KGHSH and LQKENI. The CDR3 loop spans 15 amino acids. J gave up 2 bases and V 4 bases, and 6 bases lay outside the gene matches. Written as DNA, the CDR3 is TGTGCCAGCTCACTTAGCGGGGGCGGTCCCTACGAGCAGTACTTC. It codes for CASSLSGGGPYEQYF.

The table lists this clone with a count of one. This chain joins TRBV7-9 and TRBJ1-1; D not certain. V was pared by 3 bases and J by 8 bases, with 13 bases between. CDR1 SEHNR and CDR2 FQNEAQ come from the germline V gene (reference sequence). There are 13 residues in the CDR3. The CDR3: CASSFGGLPEAFF. DNA for the CDR3: TGTGCCAGCAGCTTCGGCGGCCTCCCCGAAGCTTTCTTT. Combining the CDR3 with reference TRBV7-9 and TRBJ1-1 gives the whole variable domain DTGVSQNPRHKITKRGQNVTFRCDPISEHNRLYWYRQTLGQGPEFLTYFQNEAQLEKSRLLSDRFSAERPKGSFSTLEIQRTEQGDSAMYLCASSFGGLPEAFFGQGTRLTVV.

The CDR3, as DNA: TGTGCCAGCAGCCAAGAAGGGGGCGGCTACACCTTC. Its protein is CASSQEGGGYTF. This sequence joins TRBV3-1 (or the pseudogene TRBV3-2) and TRBJ1-2, with 7 bases fitting TRBD1. With V trimmed by 0 bases and J by 8 bases, 0 bases remained unmatched. The germline V gene has CDR1 LGHDT and CDR2 YNNKEL (reference sequence). The CDR3 is made up of 12 amino acids.

The chain couples TRBV6-6 to TRBJ2-2, with D possibly being TRBD1 (6 bases). The V and J ends lost 3 bases and 6 bases respectively, with 11 bases between them. The CDR3 is made up of 14 amino acids. Germline values: CDR1 MNHNY, CDR2 SVGAGI (reference sequence). CDR3 loop: CASSYLQGPGELFF. DNA for the CDR3: TGTGCCAGCAGTTATTTACAGGGACCCGGGGAGCTGTTTTTT.

This chain joins TRBV7-2 and TRBJ1-6, with 7 bases identical to TRBD1. V shed 0 bases, J shed 9 bases, and the junction held 5 bases outside the gene matches. The CDR3 has 15 residues. Germline V CDR1 and CDR2: SGHTA, FQGNSA. This CDR3 reads CASSLARGQGSPLHF. In DNA form, the CDR3 reads TGTGCCAGCAGCTTAGCTAGGGGGCAGGGTTCACCCCTCCACTTT. Full variable domain (missing parts from reference TRBV7-2 and TRBJ1-6): GAGVSQSPSNKVTEKGKDVELRCDPISGHTALYWYRQSLGQGLEFLIYFQGNSAPDKSGLPSDRFSAERTGGSVSTLTIQRTQQEDSAVYLCASSLARGQGSPLHFGNGTRLTVT.

The chain is built from TRBV5-1 and TRBJ2-1; TRBD1 aligns across 9 bases. V was clipped by 0 bases and J by 8 bases; unmatched bases: 6. The CDR3 is 15 amino acids. Germline CDR1 reads SGHRS; CDR2 reads YFSETQ. CDR3 protein: CASSLGTGARDEQFF. In DNA, the CDR3 is TGCGCCAGCAGCTTGGGGACAGGGGCCAGGGATGAGCAGTTCTTC.

This chain connects TRBV6-4 to TRBJ1-5, with D maybe TRBD1 (6 bases). The V gene lost 0 bases and the J gene lost 1 base, with 10 bases spanning the gap. The CDR3 runs to 16 residues. Germline CDR1 reads MRHNA; CDR2 reads SNTAGT. The CDR3, as DNA: TGTGCCAGCAGTGACTCTACGACAGGAAGCAATCAGCCCCAGCATTTT. Translation gives CASSDSTTGSNQPQHF.

This clone has a handful of counts. The CDR3 here is CASSESGTSGVYEQFF. The CDR3 region has the DNA TGCGCCAGCAGTGAGTCCGGGACTAGCGGGGTCTATGAGCAGTTCTTC. The chain is built from TRBV10-2 and TRBJ2-1; 13 nucleotides line up with TRBD2. Germline V gene sequence: CDR1 WSHSY, CDR2 SAAADI. The CDR3 sequence is 16 residues long. V shed 0 bases, J shed 8 bases, and the junction held 4 bases outside the gene matches.

The rearrangement joins TRBV3-1 (or the pseudogene TRBV3-2) to TRBJ2-2; D is uncertain. CDR3 length equals 12 residues. CDR1 and CDR2 (germline): LGHDT, YNNKEL (reference sequence). V was trimmed by 4 bases and J by 5 bases, leaving 5 bases between them. The CDR3 sequence: CASSPKTGELFF. Here the CDR3 DNA reads TGTGCCAGCAGCCCTAAGACCGGGGAGCTGTTTTTT.